The source of this T cell receptor (beta chain) is a study of spatial heterogeneity in lung cancer. In the study overall: Among detected sequences, beta-chain ones consistently exceeded alpha-chain ones in number.

MiXCR, applied by TCRdb to the 5' RACE reads, yields one record per CDR3 protein. The profile covers tens of thousands of distinct CDR3 sequences, with less than 15% appearing a single time and more than 40% taken by the ten largest. The CDR3 consists of 14 residues. Trimming cost V 1 base and J 7 bases; bases outside gene matches: 1. Germline CDR1 reads MGHRA; CDR2 reads YSYEKL. Documented time point: sample taken at primary tumor resection. The source is a male donor with early-stage non-small cell lung cancer. The source material was PBMCs, sampled at surgery. The V call is TRBV4-1, the J call TRBJ1-6; 7 positions match TRBD1. CDR3 amino acids: CASSQGTGNSPLHF. The CDR3 DNA sequence: TGCGCCAGCAGCCAAGGGACAGGCAATTCACCCCTCCACTTT.